These 32 T cell receptor beta chains were sequenced from one sample in a study of cytomegalovirus exposure and HLA in healthy donors. 60 Vbeta and 13 Jbeta primers were used in PCR. Assay: immunoSEQ multiplex PCR; the TCRdb copy retains only in-frame clones and omits some. The repertoire holds under 250,000 clones, with approximately 78% as singletons. The sample taken for sequencing was PBMCs. All receptors derive from a woman between 40 and 55 years old in good health and CMV-seronegative.

The chain carries TRBV5-8 and TRBJ2-3, with 7 bases aligning to TRBD2. The CDR3 has 15 residues. Germline CDR1 SGHTS, CDR2 YDEGEE. V trimming: 5 bases; J trimming: 4 bases; junction bases outside the gene matches: 10. CDR3 in DNA: TGTGCCAGCAGACTTGTAGGGCTAGCGGCAGATACGCAGTATTTT. This codes for CASRLVGLAADTQYF.

This clone was detected only a few times. The J gene is TRBJ2-5, the V gene TRBV10-1; 9 bases agree with TRBD1. The CDR3 has 14 residues. V dropped 6 bases and J dropped 5; count of bases not matched to a gene: 7. Per the germline V gene, CDR1 is WNHNN and CDR2 is SYGVQD (reference sequence). CDR3: CASSPGQGMETQYF. The CDR3 region has the DNA TGCGCCAGCAGCCCCGGACAGGGGATGGAGACCCAGTACTTC.

The chain carries TRBV2 and TRBJ1-1, with a possible D match to TRBD1 (6 bases). The CDR3 is 14 residues long. Trimming pared 3 bases from V and 5 bases from J, leaving 13 bases between. Germline V CDR1 and CDR2: SNHLY, FYNNEI. The CDR3 sequence: CASSDRGAGTEAFF. In DNA form, the CDR3 reads TGTGCCAGCAGTGACAGGGGCGCGGGTACTGAAGCTTTCTTT.

The chain couples TRBV27 to TRBJ2-7, with 8 bases matching TRBD1. This CDR3 is 15 amino acids long. Germline V CDR1 and CDR2: MNHEY, SMNVEV (reference sequence). V trimming: 2 bases; J trimming: 5 bases; junction bases outside the gene matches: 8. The CDR3 loop is CASSLSWTGTNEQYF. In nucleotides, the CDR3 is TGTGCCAGCAGTTTAAGTTGGACAGGGACGAACGAGCAGTACTTC.

The chain couples TRBV7-9 to TRBJ2-5; the match to TRBD2 covers 15 bases. Germline lookup yields CDR1 SEHNR and CDR2 FQNEAQ (reference sequence). The CDR3 extends over 18 amino acids. Germline trimming cut 10 bases from V and 2 bases from J; bases unmatched to any gene: 14. The CDR3 protein is CATLIGLAGGPGQETQYF. The CDR3 DNA sequence: TGTGCCACCCTCATCGGACTAGCGGGAGGGCCGGGGCAAGAGACCCAGTACTTC.

This clone was recorded a few times. The V call is TRBV4-2, the J call TRBJ2-6, with no clear D. V lost 4 bases, J lost 1 base, and 8 bases lay in between. Germline loops: CDR1 LGHNA, CDR2 YNFKEQ. This CDR3 comprises 15 residues. CDR3 sequence reads: CASSLGESGANVLTF. In DNA, the CDR3 is TGTGCCAGCAGCCTCGGAGAGTCTGGGGCCAACGTCCTGACTTTC.

The gene calls are TRBV27 and TRBJ2-3; D unclear. The CDR3 loop spans 11 amino acids. Germline loops: CDR1 MNHEY, CDR2 SMNVEV (reference sequence). The V and J ends lost 5 bases and 6 bases respectively, with 6 bases between them. In DNA, the CDR3 is TGTGCCAGCAGTGCGTTTGATACGCAGTATTTT. It is translated as CASSAFDTQYF.

The V gene is TRBV27, the J gene TRBJ2-1, with 7 positions matching TRBD1. Germline V gives CDR1 MNHEY, CDR2 SMNVEV (reference sequence). This CDR3 is 15 amino acids long. Unmatched junction bases numbered 14, after V lost 8 bases and J lost 7 bases. DNA for the CDR3: TGTGCCAGCGGCGCCCTGGGACAGAGCACGAATGAGCAGTTCTTC. It specifies CASGALGQSTNEQFF.

This chain uses TRBV5-6 with TRBJ2-1, with D possibly being TRBD1 (5 bases). The CDR3 is 13 amino acids. The germline V gene encodes CDR1 SGHDT and CDR2 YYEEEE. V was shortened by 0 bases and J by 6 bases, with 7 bases between the two germline ends. In DNA form, the CDR3 reads TGTGCCAGCAGCTTGGGACAGCTCAATGAGCAGTTCTTC. Translated, it gives CASSLGQLNEQFF.

This clone occurred a few times. V is TRBV14 and J is TRBJ2-3; TRBD2 agrees at 8 bases. J gave up 2 bases and V 1 base, and 2 bases lay outside the gene matches. Germline V gives CDR1 SGHDN, CDR2 FVKESK. The CDR3 extends over 15 amino acids. The CDR3 DNA reads as TGTGCCAGCAGCCAAGTAGCGGGGTACACAGATACGCAGTATTTT. This codes for CASSQVAGYTDTQYF.

Only a few counts were recorded for this clone. The chain is built from TRBV30 and TRBJ1-2; D is undetermined. Trimming took off 3 bases at V and 7 bases at J, with 9 bases between the two ends. The germline V gene encodes CDR1 GTSNPN and CDR2 SVGIG (reference sequence). The CDR3 totals 11 residues. The CDR3 bases are TGTGCCTGGAGCGGGGTGGGTGGCTACACCTTC. Translating it yields CAWSGVGGYTF. The variable domain in full, with the rest retrieved from reference TRBV30 and TRBJ1-2, is SQTIHQWPATLVQPVGSPLSLECTVEGTSNPNLYWYRQAAGRGLQLLFYSVGIGQISSEVPQNLSASRPQDRQFILSSKKLLLSDSGFYLCAWSGVGGYTFGSGTRLTVV.

This chain links TRBV19 with TRBJ2-1, with a possible D match to TRBD1 (6 bases). Germline CDR1 and CDR2: LNHDA and SQIVND (reference sequence). This CDR3 spans 15 amino acids. The germline V and J ends were trimmed by 4 bases and 6 bases, with 16 bases remaining between them. The CDR3: CASSTGELRGNEQFF. CDR3 DNA: TGTGCCAGTAGTACAGGGGAATTACGAGGCAATGAGCAGTTCTTC.

This chain links TRBV19 with TRBJ1-1, with D tentatively TRBD1 (5 bases). Looked up from germline, CDR1 is LNHDA and CDR2 is SQIVND (reference sequence). Trimming took 6 bases from V and 4 from J, leaving 15 bases between them. The CDR3 has 14 residues. This chain's CDR3 is CASRTLDSLTEAFF. DNA for the CDR3: TGTGCCAGTAGGACTCTCGACAGTCTCACTGAAGCTTTCTTT.

V and J are TRBV15 and TRBJ2-1; 11 positions agree with TRBD2. The CDR3 is 16 amino acids. Germline V lookup: CDR1 LNHNV, CDR2 YYDKDF (reference sequence). V was clipped by 0 bases and J by 9 bases; unmatched bases: 7. The CDR3 DNA is TGTGCCACCAGCAGAGATCAACTAGCGGGAGTTAGTGAGCAGTTCTTC. This gives the protein CATSRDQLAGVSEQFF.

J is TRBJ1-5 and V is TRBV28, with D maybe TRBD1 (6 bases). The CDR3 contains 14 residues. Germline V gene sequence: CDR1 MDHEN, CDR2 SYDVKM. V was shortened by 5 bases and J by 5 bases, with 13 bases between the two germline ends. The CDR3 here is CASSQDSRHQPQHF. CDR3 sequence (DNA): TGTGCCAGCAGTCAGGACAGCAGGCATCAGCCCCAGCATTTT.

This chain connects TRBV28 to TRBJ2-7, with TRBD2 as a possible D gene (6 bases). CDR1 MDHEN and CDR2 SYDVKM come from the germline V gene. The CDR3 runs to 14 residues. The germline V and J ends were trimmed by 3 bases and 2 bases, with 11 bases remaining between them. The CDR3, as DNA: TGTGCCAGCAGTTTTCGGGGGAGTACCTACGAGCAGTACTTC. It encodes CASSFRGSTYEQYF.

The chain links TRBV27 to TRBJ2-2, with D tentatively TRBD1 (6 bases). The germline V gene encodes CDR1 MNHEY and CDR2 SMNVEV (reference sequence). The V and J ends lost 6 bases and 4 bases respectively, with 9 bases between them. CDR3 length: 13 amino acids. DNA for the CDR3: TGTGCCAGCAGCGGACAGTCCACCGGGGAGCTGTTTTTT. Amino acids: CASSGQSTGELFF.

This sequence joins TRBV15 and TRBJ1-1; TRBD1 matches at 11 bases. This CDR3 is 15 amino acids long. After removal of 9 bases from V and 5 bases from J, the junction contained 11 bases not matched to a gene. The germline V gene encodes CDR1 LNHNV and CDR2 YYDKDF (reference sequence). CDR3 loop: CATQPGTGGKTEAFF. The CDR3 DNA is TGTGCCACGCAACCCGGGACAGGGGGGAAAACTGAAGCTTTCTTT.

The chain uses TRBV5-4 and TRBJ2-5; 8 positions agree with TRBD2. The CDR3 extends over 16 amino acids. V dropped 0 bases and J dropped 4; count of bases not matched to a gene: 8. Germline V gene data show CDR1 as SGHNT and CDR2 as YYREEE (reference sequence). CDR3 DNA sequence: TGTGCCAGCAGCTTGGAAACAGCGGGAGTAAGAGAGACCCAGTACTTC. It is translated as CASSLETAGVRETQYF. The full variable domain, rest sourced from reference TRBV5-4 and TRBJ2-5, is ETGVTQSPTHLIKTRGQQVTLRCSSQSGHNTVSWYQQALGQGPQFIFQYYREEENGRGNFPPRFSGLQFPNYSSELNVNALELDDSALYLCASSLETAGVRETQYFGPGTRLLVL.

The rearrangement links TRBV11-2 to TRBJ2-7; TRBD2 matches at 7 bases. Germline assignment: CDR1 SGHAT and CDR2 FQNNGV. The CDR3 length is 19 residues. J gave up 0 bases and V 0 bases, and 14 bases lay outside the gene matches. The CDR3 here is CASSLDLGGPSGISYEQYF. As DNA, the CDR3 is TGTGCCAGCAGCTTAGATCTGGGAGGACCTAGCGGCATCTCCTACGAGCAGTACTTC. Full variable domain (outside the CDR3, taken from reference TRBV11-2 and TRBJ2-7): EAGVAQSPRYKIIEKRQSVAFWCNPISGHATLYWYQQILGQGPKLLIQFQNNGVVDDSQLPKDRFSAERLKGVDSTLKIQPAKLEDSAVYLCASSLDLGGPSGISYEQYFGPGTRLTVT.

A note on this clone: Other DNA sequences of this sample code for an identical CDR3. V gene TRBV29-1 combines with J gene TRBJ2-7, with a tentative D call TRBD2 (6 bases). The CDR3 runs 15 residues. V lost 4 bases to trimming and J lost 2 bases, with 18 bases between them. In germline, CDR1 is SQVTM, CDR2 ANQGSEA. This chain's CDR3 is CSVVGMGGPAYEQYF. The CDR3 DNA reads as TGCAGCGTTGTGGGGATGGGGGGACCGGCCTACGAGCAGTACTTC.

The chain combines TRBV11-2 with TRBJ2-3; 8 positions match TRBD2. The CDR3 has 18 residues. Trimming cost V 1 base and J 2 bases; bases outside gene matches: 11. Per the germline V gene, CDR1 is SGHAT and CDR2 is FQNNGV. CDR3 nucleotides: TGTGCCAGCAGCTTAGGAGTGAGGAGCGGGAGCTTCACAGATACGCAGTATTTT. This encodes CASSLGVRSGSFTDTQYF.

The chain carries TRBV5-1 and TRBJ2-1; 8 bases align to TRBD2. The CDR3 runs 14 residues. Germline loops: CDR1 SGHRS, CDR2 YFSETQ. The V gene end was trimmed by 0 bases and the J gene end by 7 bases; junction bases not matched to a gene: 3. CDR3 protein: CASSLGGLENEQFF. The CDR3 region has the DNA TGCGCCAGCAGCTTGGGGGGACTAGAGAATGAGCAGTTCTTC.

The rearrangement joins TRBV7-2 to TRBJ2-3; D perhaps matches TRBD2 (6 bases). V gave up 1 base and J gave up 0 bases, with 17 bases separating them. CDR3 length equals 18 residues. Per germline, CDR1 SGHTA and CDR2 FQGNSA. The DNA of the CDR3 is TGTGCCAGCAGCTTAGGGTCGGGAGCATACGGTAGCACAGATACGCAGTATTTT. Translated: CASSLGSGAYGSTDTQYF. The full variable domain, rest sourced from reference TRBV7-2 and TRBJ2-3, is GAGVSQSPSNKVTEKGKDVELRCDPISGHTALYWYRQSLGQGLEFLIYFQGNSAPDKSGLPSDRFSAERTGGSVSTLTIQRTQQEDSAVYLCASSLGSGAYGSTDTQYFGPGTRLTVL.

The chain couples TRBV6-1 to TRBJ1-6; 8 positions match TRBD1. The ends lost 6 bases at V and 10 bases at J; junction bases unmatched: 11. CDR3 length equals 15 residues. Germline CDR1 reads MNHNS; CDR2 reads SASEGT. The CDR3 coding sequence is TGTGCCAGCAGCCAGGGACAGGCAAGGGGATCACCCCTCCACTTT. Its protein product is CASSQGQARGSPLHF.

The chain links TRBV20-1 to TRBJ2-1; a weak D match, TRBD2 (5 bases). V was trimmed by 8 bases and J by 12 bases, leaving 8 bases between them. This CDR3 region has 8 residues. Germline CDR1 reads DFQATT; CDR2 reads SNEGSKA (reference sequence). Here the CDR3 DNA reads TGCAGTCCTCGGGGGCAGTTCTTC. This gives the protein CSPRGQFF.

This clone was seen only a few times. The rearrangement links TRBV28 to TRBJ2-3; 16 positions match TRBD2. V gave up 5 bases and J gave up 1 base; unmatched junction bases: 9. Germline CDR1 MDHEN, CDR2 SYDVKM. The CDR3 is 19 amino acids. The CDR3 nucleotides are TGTGCCAGCAGTCAGCCGGGACTAGCGGGAGGGTCGGGCACAGATACGCAGTATTTT. Protein sequence: CASSQPGLAGGSGTDTQYF.

J is TRBJ2-7 and V is TRBV29-1; 9 bases match TRBD1. This CDR3 is built from 15 residues. Germline CDR1 reads SQVTM; CDR2 reads ANQGSEA. V was pared by 4 bases and J by 7 bases, with 14 bases of the junction left unmatched. The CDR3 sequence is CSVGHRGRWGGEQYF. The CDR3 DNA follows: TGCAGCGTTGGCCACAGGGGGCGGTGGGGTGGGGAGCAGTACTTC.

The genes are TRBV19 and TRBJ2-1; TRBD2 agrees at 12 bases. This CDR3 comprises 16 residues. Germline CDR1 reads LNHDA; CDR2 reads SQIVND (reference sequence). The V segment lost 4 bases and the J segment 10 bases; nucleotides outside the gene matches: 11. The CDR3 DNA reads as TGTGCCAGTAGTACCCCCGACTCTAGCGGGAGGGCCGAGCAGTTCTTC. As protein: CASSTPDSSGRAEQFF.

The chain links TRBV2 to TRBJ2-3; 14 bases agree with TRBD2. J was trimmed by 6 bases and V by 7 bases; bases with no gene match: 6. The CDR3 sequence is 15 residues long. Germline CDR1 reads SNHLY; CDR2 reads FYNNEI. Here the CDR3 DNA reads TGTGCCAGCAAAGGGACTAGCGGGAGTCGGGATACGCAGTATTTT. It codes for CASKGTSGSRDTQYF.

The chain links TRBV10-3 to TRBJ2-5; D gene ambiguous. CDR3 size: 13 residues. Germline CDR1 reads ENHRY; CDR2 reads SYGVKD. Trimming pared 10 bases from V and 4 bases from J, leaving 16 bases between. The CDR3: CATRGSPGETQYF. Written as DNA, the CDR3 is TGTGCCACCAGAGGTAGCCCGGGAGAGACCCAGTACTTC.

V usage is TRBV7-9 and J usage is TRBJ2-2; no firm D call. Trimming took 10 bases from V and 4 from J, leaving 10 bases between them. The CDR3 loop spans 12 amino acids. The germline V gene has CDR1 SEHNR and CDR2 FQNEAQ (reference sequence). The CDR3 DNA follows: TGTGCCACCAGACCGAGCACCGGGGAGCTGTTTTTT. This gives the protein CATRPSTGELFF.